This TCR beta chain was sequenced in a study of T cells in Graves' hyperthyroidism and ophthalmopathy. General study points: A 13 V-J model separated ophthalmopathy from stable hyperthyroidism.

CDR3 length: 15 amino acids. From germline, CDR1 is MNHNS and CDR2 SASEGT. Between the trimmed V and J ends, which lost 6 bases and 0 bases, there was a span of 14 bases. RNA transcripts provided the source from which TCR beta CDR3 regions were amplified. First-round RT-PCR targeting the TCR CDR3 was performed with the HTBI primer set. MiXCR, run by TCRdb on the multiplex PCR reads, gives a single entry per CDR3 protein. The sample consists of roughly 250,000 distinct CDR3 sequences, roughly 22% of them appearing once. A note on this clonotype: The antigen is not known.

With duration under 3 months, ophthalmopathy was active: Clinical Activity Score at least 3, NOSPECS at least 4. The V and J genes are TRBV6-1 and TRBJ1-1; D gene unclear. The clonotype was recovered from a man younger than 45 with Graves' ophthalmopathy. Sequencing input: blood. The CDR3 spells CASSLTKGMNTEAFF. CDR3 nucleotides: TGTGCCAGCAGCCTGACAAAAGGCATGAACACTGAAGCTTTCTTT.